These T cell receptor beta chains were read from a single sample in a study of post-analysis software for immune sequencing data. TCRdb re-called the PCR reads with MiXCR, one entry per CDR3 protein. The table includes 650,000 to 900,000 distinct CDR3 sequences, around 42% detected once. The sequenced material came from blood. These receptors were taken from a girl between 5 and 17 years old with multiple sclerosis. Each CDR3 is given with its conserved first and last residue.

TRBV7-6	TRBJ2-3	CASSRGLAGTDTQYF
TRBV12-3/TRBV12-4	TRBJ2-7	CASSTNRARGYEQYF
TRBV20-1	TRBJ2-7	CSARPGTKNYEQYF
TRBV4-2	TRBJ2-3	CASSQDPGQGLSTDTQYF
TRBV29-1	TRBJ2-5	CSVSWGAGETQYF
TRBV12-3/TRBV12-4	TRBJ2-1	CASTPGLAGGQEFF
TRBV21-1	TRBJ2-5	CASSNSRSQETQYF
TRBV20-1	.	CSARVYGLAGGETQYF
TRBV6-6	TRBJ2-5	CAISPTGVQQTQYF
TRBV4-3	TRBJ2-3	CASSQDHAGGFTDTQYF
TRBV7-9	TRBJ2-1	CASSFEVGVNEQFF
TRBV5-1	TRBJ2-1	CASSANAGVSHEQFF
TRBV12-5	TRBJ1-2	CASGFFGQATSYGYTF
TRBV7-9	TRBJ2-3	CASSPPAGSTDTQYF
TRBV9	TRBJ1-2	CASSVATGGYGYTF
TRBV12-3/TRBV12-4	TRBJ1-2	CASIGTRWGYTF
TRBV28	TRBJ1-2	CASSFGDRLSNYGYTF